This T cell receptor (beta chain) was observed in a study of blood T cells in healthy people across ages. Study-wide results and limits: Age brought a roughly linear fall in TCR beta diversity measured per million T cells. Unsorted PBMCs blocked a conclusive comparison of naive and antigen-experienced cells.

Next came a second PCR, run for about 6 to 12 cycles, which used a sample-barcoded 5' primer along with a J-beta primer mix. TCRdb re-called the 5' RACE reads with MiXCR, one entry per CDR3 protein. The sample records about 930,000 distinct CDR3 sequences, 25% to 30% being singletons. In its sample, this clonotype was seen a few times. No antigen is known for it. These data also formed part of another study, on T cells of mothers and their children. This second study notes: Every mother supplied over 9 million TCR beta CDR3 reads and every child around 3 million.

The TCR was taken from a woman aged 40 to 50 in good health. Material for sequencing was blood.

CDR3 sequence (DNA): TGTGCCAGCAGCTCCTCGATCCGGGGGCAGCCCCAGCATTTT. Its protein is CASSSSIRGQPQHF. J is TRBJ1-5 and V is TRBV7-2; tentative D call: TRBD1 (5 bases). The CDR3 length is 14 residues. Germline V gene sequence: CDR1 SGHTA, CDR2 FQGNSA. Trimming left V 4 bases short and J 7 bases short, with 14 bases between.